The 18 T cell receptor beta chains in this list originate from one sample, sequenced in a study of T cell clones after liver transplantation. Data came from immunoSEQ multiplex PCR; TCRdb stores just in-frame clones and leaves some out. The table lists 55,000 to 75,000 clones, around 70% of them singletons. Material: CD4+ T cells from blood, obtained at the approximately 15-month timepoint. The receptors were sampled from a human patient who received a liver transplant. Some T cells may be the graft donor's.

V is TRBV5-1 and J is TRBJ1-4, with D unclear. Germline V gene data show CDR1 as SGHRS and CDR2 as YFSETQ. V was shortened by 0 bases and J by 0 bases, with 3 bases between the two germline ends. The CDR3 is 14 residues long. The chain's CDR3 is CASSLATTNEKLFF. For the CDR3, the DNA is TGCGCCAGCAGCTTGGCAACAACTAATGAAAAACTGTTTTTT.

This clone has at least ten counts. The sample holds other DNA sequences that translate to the same CDR3. In DNA, the CDR3 is TGTGCCAGTAGAGTTACAGGGGGTCGGGATACGCAGTATTTT. Amino acids: CASRVTGGRDTQYF. The chain employs TRBV19 and TRBJ2-3; 8 bases line up with TRBD1. This CDR3 has 14 residues. The junction had 8 bases not matched to a gene; V was cut back by 6 bases and J by 6 bases. The germline V gene encodes CDR1 LNHDA and CDR2 SQIVND (reference sequence). Combining the CDR3 with reference TRBV19 and TRBJ2-3 gives the whole variable domain DGGITQSPKYLFRKEGQNVTLSCEQNLNHDAMYWYRQDPGQGLRLIYYSQIVNDFQKGDIAEGYSVSREKKESFPLTVTSAQKNPTAFYLCASRVTGGRDTQYFGPGTRLTVL.

The chain is built from TRBV28 and TRBJ2-7; D perhaps matches TRBD2 (6 bases). The germline gives CDR1 MDHEN, CDR2 SYDVKM. The CDR3 consists of 14 residues. V lost 6 bases and J lost 3, with 15 bases in between. The CDR3 loop reads CASRSGLLFYEQYF. The CDR3 coding sequence is TGTGCCAGCAGATCGGGACTCTTATTCTACGAGCAGTACTTC. The variable domain in full, with the rest retrieved from reference TRBV28 and TRBJ2-7, is DVKVTQSSRYLVKRTGEKVFLECVQDMDHENMFWYRQDPGLGLRLIYFSYDVKMKEKGDIPEGYSVSREKKERFSLILESASTNQTSMYLCASRSGLLFYEQYFGPGTRLTVT.

The chain joins TRBV4-1 to TRBJ1-2; possibly TRBD1 for D (6 bases). The CDR3 runs to 15 residues. Germline V gene data show CDR1 as MGHRA and CDR2 as YSYEKL. The germline V and J ends were trimmed by 0 bases and 3 bases, with 11 bases remaining between them. DNA for the CDR3: TGCGCCAGCAGCCAAGATATTAAGGGGGACTATGGCTACACCTTC. Encoded protein: CASSQDIKGDYGYTF.

There are a few counts of this clone. For the CDR3, the DNA is TGTGCCAGTAGTATACGGGACAGACCCACAGCCCAGCATTTT. It translates to CASSIRDRPTAQHF. The genes are TRBV19 and TRBJ1-5; 7 bases are a match to TRBD1. The trim removed 2 bases at V and 11 bases at J, leaving 9 bases unmatched. The length of the CDR3 is 14 residues. In germline, CDR1 is LNHDA, CDR2 SQIVND (reference sequence).

The chain carries TRBV7-8 and TRBJ1-2, with 7 bases that match TRBD1. The CDR3 is made up of 14 amino acids. Germline trimming cut 5 bases from V and 5 bases from J; bases unmatched to any gene: 8. Germline V gives CDR1 SGHVS, CDR2 FQNEAQ. The CDR3 region has the DNA TGTGCCAGCAGCCGTACAGGGGATGGGTATGGCTACACCTTC. Residues: CASSRTGDGYGYTF.

The CDR3 region has the DNA TGTGCCAGCAGAGACAGTGGGACAGCTGCTTTCTTT. Amino acid sequence: CASRDSGTAAFF. The chain links TRBV21-1 to TRBJ1-1; the D segment call TRBD1 is taken from the table without a DNA check. TRBV21-1 is listed as a pseudogene. The CDR3 extends over 12 amino acids.

This clone was picked up a small number of times. The rearrangement links TRBV18 to TRBJ2-1; no firm D call. CDR3 size: 12 residues. Per the germline V gene, CDR1 is KGHSH and CDR2 is LQKENI. The germline V and J ends were trimmed by 0 bases and 5 bases, with 2 bases remaining between them. The CDR3 nucleotides read TGTGCCAGCTCACCACCCGACAATGAGCAGTTCTTC. This translates into CASSPPDNEQFF.

The chain is built from TRBV6-1 and TRBJ2-5; D may be TRBD1 or TRBD2 (8 bases each). The V and J ends lost 4 bases and 4 bases respectively, with 19 bases between them. The CDR3 contains 16 residues. From germline, CDR1 is MNHNS and CDR2 SASEGT. The CDR3 DNA sequence: TGTGCCAGCAGTGCACAGGGGGGGCTAGCGGGAGAGACCCAGTACTTC. It yields the protein CASSAQGGLAGETQYF.

The chain combines TRBV5-1 with TRBJ1-2, with 8 bases matching TRBD1. Unmatched junction bases numbered 4, after V lost 3 bases and J lost 3 bases. Germline assignment: CDR1 SGHRS and CDR2 YFSETQ. There are 14 residues in the CDR3. The CDR3 coding sequence is TGCGCCAGCAGCTATGACAGGGGCGACTATGGCTACACCTTC. This sequence encodes CASSYDRGDYGYTF.

CDR3 in DNA: TGTGCCAGCAGCTTGGCCGGATGGGTCCGCCAAGAGACCCAGTACTTC. Translation gives CASSLAGWVRQETQYF. The chain combines TRBV5-6 with TRBJ2-5; D is undetermined. CDR1 SGHDT and CDR2 YYEEEE come from the germline V gene. Deletions cut 0 bases from V and 1 base from J, with 13 bases between. This CDR3 is 16 amino acids long.

The chain has TRBV2 and TRBJ2-5; the D is unclear. Trimming pared 10 bases from V and 5 bases from J, leaving 14 bases between. CDR3 length: 12 residues. Germline V gene data show CDR1 as SNHLY and CDR2 as FYNNEI. The CDR3 bases are TGTGCCACGCAAGTCACACGGGAGACCCAGTACTTC. Translated, it gives CATQVTRETQYF.

This clone appeared a few times. This chain links TRBV19 with TRBJ2-1; 8 positions agree with TRBD2. CDR1 is LNHDA and CDR2 is SQIVND in the germline V gene (reference sequence). Losses at the gene ends were 5 bases for V and 9 bases for J; bases not matched to a gene: 9. This CDR3 contains 14 residues. DNA for the CDR3: TGTGCCAGTAGTCTCGGGAGGGTTTTCGGTGAGCAGTTCTTC. As protein: CASSLGRVFGEQFF.

This rearrangement joins TRBV7-9 to TRBJ1-4; 9 nucleotides match TRBD1. This CDR3 has 14 residues. Germline V lookup: CDR1 SEHNR, CDR2 FQNEAQ (reference sequence). V was pared by 5 bases and J by 8 bases, with 6 bases of the junction left unmatched. The CDR3 DNA follows: TGTGCCAGCAGCGTAGAGGGACAGGGCGAAAAACTGTTTTTT. Protein: CASSVEGQGEKLFF.

Many counts were recorded for this clone. Other DNA sequences from this sample encode an identical CDR3 as well. This chain links TRBV30 with TRBJ1-5; no firm D call. The CDR3 contains 13 residues. Trimming removed 0 bases at V and 3 bases at J, with 6 bases between. Germline lookup yields CDR1 GTSNPN and CDR2 SVGIG (reference sequence). The CDR3 protein is CAWSVGSNQPQHF. DNA of the CDR3: TGTGCCTGGAGTGTCGGGTCCAATCAGCCCCAGCATTTT.

V and J are TRBV7-2 and TRBJ2-5; no definite D call. Germline CDR1 reads SGHTA; CDR2 reads FQGNSA. The length of the CDR3 is 12 residues. Trimming took off 5 bases at V and 5 bases at J, with 9 bases between the two ends. The CDR3 region is CASSLMSETQYF. CDR3 coding DNA: TGTGCCAGCAGCCTCATGTCGGAGACCCAGTACTTC.

The CDR3 sequence is CASSVDVGADFSDTQYF. DNA for the CDR3: TGTGCCAGCAGCGTAGATGTAGGGGCGGACTTCTCAGATACGCAGTATTTT. The V call is TRBV5-6, the J call TRBJ2-3, with D tentatively TRBD1 or TRBD2 (5 bases each). This CDR3 comprises 17 residues. The germline V gene encodes CDR1 SGHDT and CDR2 YYEEEE. V lost 4 bases and J 4 bases, leaving 22 bases between the germline ends.

The rearrangement joins TRBV6-1 to TRBJ1-1, with a tentative D call TRBD1 (5 bases). Germline CDR1 and CDR2: MNHNS and SASEGT. The CDR3 has 15 amino acids. With 0 bases removed from V and 8 bases from J, the gap between germline ends came to 16 bases. CDR3 in DNA: TGTGCCAGCAGTGAAGCTGGATCGGGACGCCACGAAGCTTTCTTT. Translated, it gives CASSEAGSGRHEAFF.